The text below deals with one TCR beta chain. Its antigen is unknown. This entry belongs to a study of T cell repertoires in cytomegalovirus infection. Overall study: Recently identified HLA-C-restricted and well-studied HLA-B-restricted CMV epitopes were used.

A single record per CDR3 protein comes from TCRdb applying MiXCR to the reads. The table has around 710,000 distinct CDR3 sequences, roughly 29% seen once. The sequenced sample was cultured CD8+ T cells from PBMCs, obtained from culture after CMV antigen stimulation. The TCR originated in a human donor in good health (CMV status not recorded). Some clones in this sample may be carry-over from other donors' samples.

CDR3 loop: CASTTGAGGNEQFF. The CDR3 DNA sequence: TGTGCCAGCACTACAGGGGCCGGGGGGAATGAGCAGTTCTTC. V and J are TRBV27 and TRBJ2-1, with D possibly being TRBD1 or TRBD2 (7 bases each). Trimming shortened V by 7 bases and J by 7 bases, and 17 bases separated the two germline ends. Germline assignment: CDR1 MNHEY and CDR2 SMNVEV (reference sequence). CDR3 size: 14 residues.